The rows below give T cell receptor beta chains drawn from one sample of a study of T cells expressing NK-cell markers. TCRdb reprocessed the 5' RACE reads, keeping one entry per CDR3 protein, no DNA. The sample holds about 260,000 distinct CDR3 sequences. The sequenced sample consisted of blood T cells: a sorted CD56 or NKG2C T cell subset, CD4+ or CD8+ T cells, or bulk PBMC T cells (not recorded which). The receptors here all came from a woman aged 18 to 75 in good health. Both conserved end residues are part of each CDR3.

J,V,CDR3
TRBJ1-6,TRBV25-1,CASSEGQSSYNSPLHF
TRBJ2-3,TRBV12-3/TRBV12-4,CASTSRSGGLNTQYF
TRBJ2-1,TRBV19,CASKGRDRGRVEQFF
TRBJ2-7,TRBV20-1,CSATDTGPYEQYF
TRBJ1-3,TRBV18,CASSPISGNTIYF
TRBJ1-6,TRBV12-3/TRBV12-4,CASRTGSDHYNSPLHF
TRBJ1-2,TRBV15,CATSSPGGRGLGGYTF
TRBJ2-4,TRBV7-2,CASSPEGSQAKNIQYF
TRBJ2-2,TRBV7-2,CASSTSAGAGELFF
TRBJ2-3,TRBV5-4,CASREGVSTDTQYF
TRBJ2-2,TRBV4-2,CASSQDGPGELFF
TRBJ2-5,TRBV7-2,CASSIGGLQETQYF
TRBJ2-1,TRBV5-1,CASSTIQGNAYNEQFF
TRBJ2-7,TRBV5-1,CASSLEGLSGYYEQYF
TRBJ2-2,TRBV6-2/TRBV6-3,CASSSRHAGELFF
TRBJ1-2,TRBV12-3/TRBV12-4,CASRFRVSGGYTF
TRBJ1-1,TRBV12-3/TRBV12-4,CASTRWAMNTEAFF
TRBJ2-3,TRBV4-3,CASSHDRDSSRTQYF
TRBJ2-1,TRBV5-1,CASSDRGLEQFF
TRBJ1-2,TRBV9,CASSVLGGGYTF
TRBJ2-6,TRBV12-3/TRBV12-4,CASRLGPGGANVLTF
TRBJ2-7,TRBV5-4,CASSPRLAVQEQYF
TRBJ1-2,TRBV20-1,CSVKGTEALNYGYTF
TRBJ2-1,TRBV11-2,CASSPQRGGGEQFF
TRBJ1-2,TRBV18,CASSTGREGYTF
TRBJ2-5,TRBV6-5,CASSYSAGGGALETQYF
TRBJ2-3,TRBV7-2,CASSVRDYSTDTQYF
TRBJ2-3,TRBV4-2,CASSLTAGLGTDTQYF